These 10 T cell receptor beta chains share one sample of origin, sequenced in a study of immune heterogeneity within non-small cell lung tumors. Template input was genomic DNA from bulk tumor (600 ng per sample). Biopsies, several per primary tumor and spaced far apart, were collected during surgery. Patients underwent curative surgery for non-small cell lung cancer (untreated and newly diagnosed). Multiplex PCR with 32 V and 13 J primers amplified TCR beta CDR3. TCRdb re-called the multiplex PCR reads through MiXCR, storing one row per CDR3 protein. The sample has several thousand distinct CDR3 sequences; about a sixth are singletons. The sequenced material came from lung tumor tissue. Receptors were obtained from a middle-aged man with non-small cell lung cancer.

This chain links TRBV5-4 with TRBJ2-1; the match to TRBD1 covers 8 bases. V was pared by 4 bases and J by 8 bases, with 5 bases of the junction left unmatched. The CDR3 covers 13 residues. Germline CDR1 SGHNT, CDR2 YYREEE (reference sequence). CDR3 sequence reads: CASSQKTGDEQFF. CDR3 coding DNA: TGTGCCAGCAGCCAAAAGACAGGGGATGAGCAGTTCTTC.

This clonotype is classed as medium-sized (0.01 to 0.1%). The chain recombines TRBV5-5 with TRBJ2-3; the D is unclear. The CDR3 sequence is 17 residues long. CDR1 is SGHKS, CDR2 YYEKEE, per germline (reference sequence). The V gene lost 0 bases and the J gene lost 1 base, with 15 bases spanning the gap. The CDR3 coding sequence is TGTGCCAGCAGCTTGGGGAGCGTTGGGGTGGGCACAGATACGCAGTATTTT. Its protein product is CASSLGSVGVGTDTQYF.

This clonotype was counted ten times or more. The chain combines TRBV18 with TRBJ2-5, with 12 bases lining up with TRBD1. Trimming removed 6 bases from V and 5 bases from J; junction bases left unmatched: 7. CDR1 is KGHSH and CDR2 is LQKENI in the germline V gene. The CDR3 contains 15 residues. CDR3 bases: TGTGCCAGCTCCCAAGGGACAGGGGGCACGGAGACCCAGTACTTC. Amino acids: CASSQGTGGTETQYF.

A word on this clonotype: This may be a read error: a much more frequent sequence differs by one nucleotide. The chain couples TRBV7-8 to TRBJ2-7; 9 bases are shared with TRBD2. Per the germline V gene, CDR1 is SGHVS and CDR2 is FQNEAQ. V shed 7 bases, J shed 4 bases, and the junction held 11 bases outside the gene matches. The CDR3 is made up of 15 amino acids. CDR3 amino acids: CASIHLVSGSYEQYF. The CDR3 coding sequence is TGTGCCAGCATCCACCTGGTTAGCGGGAGTTACGAGCAGTACTTC.

As regards this clonotype: A clone one base away is much larger, so this may be a read error. The V and J genes are TRBV2 and TRBJ2-7; 7 positions match TRBD1. This CDR3 is built from 14 residues. The germline CDR1 and CDR2 sequences are SNHLY and FYNNEI. The CDR3 protein is CASSTGDPPYELYF. CDR3 nucleotide sequence: TGTGCCAGCAGCACAGGGGACCCGCCCTACGAGCTGTACTTC.

The chain links TRBV10-3 to TRBJ2-3; 11 positions agree with TRBD2. The CDR3 sequence is 16 residues long. Germline lookup yields CDR1 ENHRY and CDR2 SYGVKD. V lost 7 bases to trimming and J lost 4 bases; unmatched junction nucleotides: 10. The CDR3 loop reads CAIKPAGTSGSDTQYF. CDR3 nucleotides: TGTGCCATCAAACCCGCCGGGACTAGCGGATCAGATACGCAGTATTTT.

This clonotype is categorized as medium-sized. The chain has TRBV20-1 and TRBJ2-7, with D possibly TRBD1 on 6 matching bases. Germline V gene sequence: CDR1 DFQATT, CDR2 SNEGSKA (reference sequence). The germline V and J ends were trimmed by 6 bases and 8 bases, with 23 bases remaining between them. The CDR3 length is 14 residues. In DNA, the CDR3 is TGCAGTGCCGCTGAAGGGGGAGTGAGTTTCAAGCAGTACTTC. Its protein product is CSAAEGGVSFKQYF.

The gene calls are TRBV5-1 and TRBJ2-1, with 11 nucleotides matching TRBD2. The germline V gene encodes CDR1 SGHRS and CDR2 YFSETQ. The CDR3 is made up of 15 amino acids. V lost 6 bases to trimming and J lost 7 bases; unmatched junction nucleotides: 9. DNA of the CDR3: TGCGCCAGCAATGGGCTAGCGGGAGGAGGAAATGAGCAGTTCTTC. It encodes CASNGLAGGGNEQFF.

As regards this clonotype: A much larger clone is a single base away; this may be a read error. The J gene is TRBJ2-3, the V gene TRBV5-1; TRBD2 aligns across 8 bases. In germline, CDR1 is SGHRS, CDR2 YFSETQ. CDR3 size: 16 residues. CDR3 sequence reads: CARSLKLAEPPNTQYF. As DNA, the CDR3 is TGCGCCAGAAGCTTAAAACTAGCGGAGCCCCCCAATACGCAGTATTTT.

As concerns this clonotype: A much larger clonotype is one base distant, so this may be a read error. This chain uses TRBV13 with TRBJ1-4; D may be TRBD1 (6 bases). The CDR3 spans 18 residues. From germline, CDR1 is PRHDT and CDR2 FYEKMQ (reference sequence). CDR3 nucleotides: TGTGACAGCAGCTTAATCGGTGATTTTGGACAGTTGGAAGAAAAACTGTTTTTT. Protein sequence: CDSSLIGDFGQLEEKLFF.